Below, one T cell receptor (beta chain) is given with its context. This sample was taken from a study of patients and donors after allogeneic stem cell transplantation. One entry per CDR3 protein results from TCRdb running MiXCR on the RT-PCR reads. The data show approximately 210,000 distinct CDR3 sequences, around two fifths seen once. The sample taken for sequencing was blood, either unsorted or a sorted T cell fraction (not recorded which). The receptor comes from a human donor who was either an allogeneic HSCT recipient or a stem cell or donor lymphocyte infusion donor (not recorded which). It is not recorded whose cells these are; they may come from a transplant donor.

The CDR3 nucleotides are TGTGCCAGCAGGCTGACCGGGGAGCTGTTTTTT. This sequence encodes CASRLTGELFF. The chain combines TRBV6-2 or TRBV6-3 with TRBJ2-2; no clear D gene. CDR3 length: 11 residues. V lost 6 bases and J 5 bases, leaving 4 bases between the germline ends. Germline V CDR1 and CDR2: MNHEY, SVGEGT.